This T cell receptor (beta chain) came from a study of a mutant IDH1 vaccine in newly diagnosed glioma (dated by TCRdb to 2020 to 2022). Context from the whole study: Across visits V03 through V10, patients got a total of eight vaccinations, given in weeks 1, 3, 5, 7, 11, 15, 19 and 23. Vaccination began 4-6 weeks after radiotherapy alone, or alongside temozolomide cycles in the chemotherapy-containing groups. Of the roughly 32 patients who were treated, around 60% were male and roughly 38% were female, and the mean age was around 40 years. Before enrollment, most patients had been given radiochemotherapy with temozolomide as standard therapy, while the rest had received either radiotherapy alone or temozolomide alone. Peripheral blood samples were drawn at six visits, namely V03 (baseline), V05, V07, V10, V12 and V13. For exploratory analyses, fewer than 30 treated patients had longitudinal TCRB deep sequencing done wherever samples were available. Results the study describes overall, beyond this receptor: PBMC samples for TCRB deep sequencing were selected based on availability. Changes in the top peripheral T cell clonotypes picked up by TCRB sequencing did not appear to be linked to pseudoprogression. Immune responses induced by the vaccine were seen in over 90% of patients across multiple MHC alleles. The authors noted that analyses of patient blood samples could not be reproduced because of sample limitations.

Library creation used the immunoSEQ multiplex PCR assay. Rearranged TCR beta chain sequences were amplified using the hsTCRB Kit according to the manufacturer's protocol. Sequencing of TCRB libraries was carried out on an Illumina MiSeq. Processing in the source paper ran as follows. The proprietary platform of the kit vendor was used for demultiplexing, trimming and gene mapping. TCRdb re-hosts the immuneACCESS table, in-frame sequences only. Its copies lack some clones; in the studies checked, an unresolved V gene accounts for under half of them, and the cause for the rest is not known. V and J calls plus clone size are reproduced from that table; the DNA served to infer D and trimming. The sample records about 55,000 clones, 75% to 85% of which are singletons. The biggest ten clones account for more than 5.5% of the sample. As concerns this clone: Its antigen remains undetermined. No clone much larger than this one lies a single base away; base qualities are absent.

Trimming takes 1 base off V and 4 bases off J; junction bases not matched to a gene: 9. From the germline V gene (reference sequence), CDR1 is SGHKS and CDR2 is YYEKEE. The CDR3 starts with the cysteine, ends with the phenylalanine, and has 16 residues. Only the CDR3 DNA stays, 48 bases, in frame from base 1. Explained via the paper, the time point label denotes: week 23, last vaccination. Each vaccine dose, consisting of 300 ug of a 20-mer mutant IDH1 peptide in Montanide, was administered subcutaneously with topical imiquimod. Newly diagnosed WHO grade 3 or 4 IDH1-mutant astrocytomas showing loss of nuclear ATRX were present in the donors. The samples were drawn from NOA16, a multicentre, single-arm, open-label phase I trial in Germany that tested a mutant IDH1 peptide vaccine in humans for the first time. Genomic DNA for TCRB sequencing was isolated from EDTA blood with the DNeasy Blood and Tissue Kit.

The sample was PBMCs, taken from a glioma patient whose treatment included an IDH1 peptide vaccine. The sequence came from a middle-aged man with glioma. In this chain, TRBV5-5 is recombined with TRBJ1-2; TRBD1 lines up with 8 middle nucleotides. CDR3 loop: CASSLSHNDRGYGYTF. The nucleotide sequence is TGTGCCAGCAGCTTGTCCCATAACGACAGGGGCTATGGCTACACCTTC. The variable domain in full, with residues beyond the CDR3 obtained from the reference TRBV5-5 and TRBJ1-2 genes, is DAGVTQSPTHLIKTRGQQVTLRCSPISGHKSVSWYQQVLGQGPQFIFQYYEKEERGRGNFPDRFSARQFPNYSSELNVNALLLGDSALYLCASSLSHNDRGYGYTFGSGTRLTVV.